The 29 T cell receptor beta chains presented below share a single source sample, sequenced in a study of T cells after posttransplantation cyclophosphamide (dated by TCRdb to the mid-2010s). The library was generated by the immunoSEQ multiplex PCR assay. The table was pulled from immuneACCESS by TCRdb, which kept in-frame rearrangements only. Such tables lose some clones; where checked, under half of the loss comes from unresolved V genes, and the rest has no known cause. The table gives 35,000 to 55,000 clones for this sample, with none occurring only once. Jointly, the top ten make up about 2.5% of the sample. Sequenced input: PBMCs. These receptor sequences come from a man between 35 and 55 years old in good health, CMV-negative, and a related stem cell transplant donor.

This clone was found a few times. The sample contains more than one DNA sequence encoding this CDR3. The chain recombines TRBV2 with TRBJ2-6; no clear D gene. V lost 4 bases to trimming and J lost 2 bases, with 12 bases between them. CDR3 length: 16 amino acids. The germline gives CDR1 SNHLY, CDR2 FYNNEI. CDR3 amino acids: CASSAHSLAGANVLTF. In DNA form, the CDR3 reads TGTGCCAGCAGTGCCCACTCCCTGGCTGGGGCCAACGTCCTGACTTTC.

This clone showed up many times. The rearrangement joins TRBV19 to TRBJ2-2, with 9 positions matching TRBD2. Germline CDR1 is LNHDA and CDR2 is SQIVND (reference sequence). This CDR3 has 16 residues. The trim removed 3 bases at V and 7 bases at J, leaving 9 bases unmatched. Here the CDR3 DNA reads TGTGCCAGTAGTATGAATCCTAGCGGGATCATCGGGGAGCTGTTTTTT. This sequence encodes CASSMNPSGIIGELFF.

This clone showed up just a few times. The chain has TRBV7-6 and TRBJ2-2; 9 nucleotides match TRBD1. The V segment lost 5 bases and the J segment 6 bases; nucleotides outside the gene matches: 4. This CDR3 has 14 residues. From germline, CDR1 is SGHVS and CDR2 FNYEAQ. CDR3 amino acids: CASSGDRVSGELFF. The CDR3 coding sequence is TGTGCCAGCAGCGGGGACAGGGTTTCCGGGGAGCTGTTTTTT.

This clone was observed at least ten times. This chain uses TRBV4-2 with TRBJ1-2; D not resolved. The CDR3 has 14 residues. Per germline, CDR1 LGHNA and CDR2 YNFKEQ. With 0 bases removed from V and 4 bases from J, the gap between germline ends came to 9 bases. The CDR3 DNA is TGTGCCAGCAGCCAAGATTATTACTCCTATGGCTACACCTTC. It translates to CASSQDYYSYGYTF.

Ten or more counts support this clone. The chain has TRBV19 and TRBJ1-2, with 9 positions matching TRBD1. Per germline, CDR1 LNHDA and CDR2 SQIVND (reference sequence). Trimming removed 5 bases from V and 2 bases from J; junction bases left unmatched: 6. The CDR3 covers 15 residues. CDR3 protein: CASSPWDRANYGYTF. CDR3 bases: TGTGCCAGTAGTCCCTGGGACAGGGCAAACTATGGCTACACCTTC.

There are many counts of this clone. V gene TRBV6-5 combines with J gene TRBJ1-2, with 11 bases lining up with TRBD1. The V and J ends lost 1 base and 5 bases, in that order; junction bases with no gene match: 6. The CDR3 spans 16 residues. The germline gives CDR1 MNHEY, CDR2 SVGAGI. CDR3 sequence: CASSYLRTGGGYGYTF. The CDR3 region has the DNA TGTGCCAGCAGTTACTTACGGACAGGGGGCGGATATGGCTACACCTTC.

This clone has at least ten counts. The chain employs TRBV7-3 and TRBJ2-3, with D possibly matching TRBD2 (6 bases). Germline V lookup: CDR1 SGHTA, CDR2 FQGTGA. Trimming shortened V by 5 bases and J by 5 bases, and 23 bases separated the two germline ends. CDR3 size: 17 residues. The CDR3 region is CASSRWGDGTSRDTQYF. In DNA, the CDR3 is TGTGCCAGCAGCCGATGGGGCGATGGAACTAGCCGAGATACGCAGTATTTT.

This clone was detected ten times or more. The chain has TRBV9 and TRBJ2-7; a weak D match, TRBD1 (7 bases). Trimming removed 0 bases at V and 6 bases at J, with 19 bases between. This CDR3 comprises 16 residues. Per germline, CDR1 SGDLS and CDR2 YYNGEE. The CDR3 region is CASSVEPGGMTGEQYF. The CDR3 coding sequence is TGTGCCAGCAGCGTAGAACCAGGGGGGATGACAGGCGAGCAGTACTTC.

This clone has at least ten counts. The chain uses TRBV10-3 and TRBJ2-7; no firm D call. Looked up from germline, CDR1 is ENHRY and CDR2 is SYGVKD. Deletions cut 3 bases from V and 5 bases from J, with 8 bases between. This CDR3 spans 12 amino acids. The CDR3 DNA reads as TGTGCCATCAGTGATCCGGGTGACGAGCAGTACGTC. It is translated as CAISDPGDEQYV.

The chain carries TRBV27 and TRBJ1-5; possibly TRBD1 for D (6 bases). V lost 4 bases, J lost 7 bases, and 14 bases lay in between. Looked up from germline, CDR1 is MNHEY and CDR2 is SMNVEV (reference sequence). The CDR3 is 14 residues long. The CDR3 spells CASSSLQGSQPQHF. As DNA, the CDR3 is TGTGCCAGCAGTTCCTTACAGGGAAGCCAGCCCCAGCATTTT.

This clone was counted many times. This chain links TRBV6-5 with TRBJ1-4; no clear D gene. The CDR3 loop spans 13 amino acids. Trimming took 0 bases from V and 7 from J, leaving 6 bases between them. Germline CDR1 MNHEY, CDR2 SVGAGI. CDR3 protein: CASSYSHLEKLFF. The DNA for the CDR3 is TGTGCCAGCAGTTACTCACACCTTGAAAAACTGTTTTTT.

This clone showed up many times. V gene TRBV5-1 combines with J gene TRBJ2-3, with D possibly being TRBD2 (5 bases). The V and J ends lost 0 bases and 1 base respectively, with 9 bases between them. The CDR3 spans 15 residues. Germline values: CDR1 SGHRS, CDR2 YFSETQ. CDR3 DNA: TGCGCCAGCAGCTTGGATGTCGGGGGCACAGATACGCAGTATTTT. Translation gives CASSLDVGGTDTQYF.

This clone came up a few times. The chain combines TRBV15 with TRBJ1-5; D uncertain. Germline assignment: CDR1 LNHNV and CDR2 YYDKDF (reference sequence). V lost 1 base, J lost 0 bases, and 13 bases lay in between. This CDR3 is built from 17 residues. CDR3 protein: CATSRARLQYSNQPQHF. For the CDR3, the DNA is TGTGCCACCAGCAGAGCTCGGTTGCAATATAGCAATCAGCCCCAGCATTTT.

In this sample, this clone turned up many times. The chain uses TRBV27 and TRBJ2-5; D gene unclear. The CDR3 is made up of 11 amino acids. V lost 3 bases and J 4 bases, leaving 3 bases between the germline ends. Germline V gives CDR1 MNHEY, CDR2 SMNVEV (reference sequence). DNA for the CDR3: TGTGCCAGCAGTTTCCGAGAGACCCAGTACTTC. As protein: CASSFRETQYF.

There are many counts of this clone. The CDR3 is CASSLQGADTEAFF. The CDR3 DNA follows: TGTGCCAGCAGCCTACAGGGGGCAGACACTGAAGCTTTCTTT. The chain has TRBV6-5 and TRBJ1-1; 9 bases match TRBD1. The germline V gene has CDR1 MNHEY and CDR2 SVGAGI. The ends lost 6 bases at V and 3 bases at J; junction bases unmatched: 5. The CDR3 length is 14 residues.

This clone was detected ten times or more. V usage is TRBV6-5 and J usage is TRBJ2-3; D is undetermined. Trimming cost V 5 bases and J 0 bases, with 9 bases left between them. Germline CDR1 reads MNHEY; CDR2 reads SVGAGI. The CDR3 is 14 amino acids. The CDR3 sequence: CASSITVSTDTQYF. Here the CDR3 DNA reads TGTGCCAGCAGTATCACAGTCAGCACAGATACGCAGTATTTT.

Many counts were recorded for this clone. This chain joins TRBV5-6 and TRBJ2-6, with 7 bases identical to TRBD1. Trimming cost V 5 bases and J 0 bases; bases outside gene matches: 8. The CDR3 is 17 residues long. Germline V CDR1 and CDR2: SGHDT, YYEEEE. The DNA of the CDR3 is TGTGCCAGCAGTACGGGACAGTCCTTCTCTGGGGCCAACGTCCTGACTTTC. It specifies CASSTGQSFSGANVLTF.

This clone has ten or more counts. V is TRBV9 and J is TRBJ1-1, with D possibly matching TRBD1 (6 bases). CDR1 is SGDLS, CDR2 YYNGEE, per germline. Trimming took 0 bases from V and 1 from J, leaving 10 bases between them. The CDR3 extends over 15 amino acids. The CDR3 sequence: CASSVAQGSNTEAFF. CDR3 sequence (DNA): TGTGCCAGCAGCGTAGCCCAGGGGTCGAACACTGAAGCTTTCTTT.

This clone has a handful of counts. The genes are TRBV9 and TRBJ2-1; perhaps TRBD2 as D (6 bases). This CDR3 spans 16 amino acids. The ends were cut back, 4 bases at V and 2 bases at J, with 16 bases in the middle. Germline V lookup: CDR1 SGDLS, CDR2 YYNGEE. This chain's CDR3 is CASSPPGVTPYNEQFF. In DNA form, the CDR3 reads TGTGCCAGCAGCCCCCCGGGAGTGACTCCCTACAATGAGCAGTTCTTC.

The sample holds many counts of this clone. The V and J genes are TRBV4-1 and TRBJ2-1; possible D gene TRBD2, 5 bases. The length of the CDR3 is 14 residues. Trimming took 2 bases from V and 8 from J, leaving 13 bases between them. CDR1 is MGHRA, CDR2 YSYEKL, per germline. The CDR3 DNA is TGCGCCAGCAGCCAAAGCCTAGCTCGGGATGAGCAGTTCTTC. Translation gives CASSQSLARDEQFF.

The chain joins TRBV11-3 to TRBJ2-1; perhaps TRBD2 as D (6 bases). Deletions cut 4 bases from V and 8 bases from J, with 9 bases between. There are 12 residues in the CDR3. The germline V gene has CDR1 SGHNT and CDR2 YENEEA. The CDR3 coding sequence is TGTGCCAGCAGCTCTCAGCGGGATGAGCAGTTCTTC. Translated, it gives CASSSQRDEQFF.

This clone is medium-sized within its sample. This CDR3 is CASSIGLAGVYNEQFF. CDR3 nucleotide sequence: TGTGCCAGCAGCATCGGACTAGCGGGGGTCTACAATGAGCAGTTCTTC. V is TRBV9 and J is TRBJ2-1; 13 bases are shared with TRBD2. V dropped 4 bases and J dropped 3; count of bases not matched to a gene: 4. Germline V gives CDR1 SGDLS, CDR2 YYNGEE. The CDR3 has 16 residues.

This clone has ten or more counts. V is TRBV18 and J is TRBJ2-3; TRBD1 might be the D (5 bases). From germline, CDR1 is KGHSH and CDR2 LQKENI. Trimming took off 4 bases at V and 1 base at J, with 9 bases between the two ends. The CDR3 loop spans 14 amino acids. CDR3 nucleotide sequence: TGTGCCAGCTCACGGGGCCAGGGCACAGATACGCAGTATTTT. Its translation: CASSRGQGTDTQYF.

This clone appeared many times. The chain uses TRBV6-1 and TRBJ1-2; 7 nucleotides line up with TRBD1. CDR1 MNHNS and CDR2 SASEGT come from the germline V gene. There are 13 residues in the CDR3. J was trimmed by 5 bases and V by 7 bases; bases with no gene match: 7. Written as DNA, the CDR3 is TGTGCCAGCAAAACAGGGGTTGGATATGGCTACACCTTC. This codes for CASKTGVGYGYTF.

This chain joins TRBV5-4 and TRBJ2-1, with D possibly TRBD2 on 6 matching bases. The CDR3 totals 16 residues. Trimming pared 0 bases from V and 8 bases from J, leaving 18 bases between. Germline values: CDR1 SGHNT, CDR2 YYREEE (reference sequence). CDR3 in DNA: TGTGCCAGCAGCTTGGCACTAGCTTTTACTAATCATGAGCAGTTCTTC. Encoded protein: CASSLALAFTNHEQFF. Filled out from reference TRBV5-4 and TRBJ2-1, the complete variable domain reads ETGVTQSPTHLIKTRGQQVTLRCSSQSGHNTVSWYQQALGQGPQFIFQYYREEENGRGNFPPRFSGLQFPNYSSELNVNALELDDSALYLCASSLALAFTNHEQFFGPGTRLTVL.

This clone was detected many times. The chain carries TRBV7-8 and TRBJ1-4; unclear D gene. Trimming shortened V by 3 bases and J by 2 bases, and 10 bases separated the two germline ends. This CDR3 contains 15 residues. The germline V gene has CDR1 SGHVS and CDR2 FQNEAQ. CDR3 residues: CASSFGRATNEKLFF. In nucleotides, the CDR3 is TGTGCCAGCAGCTTCGGGCGGGCTACTAATGAAAAACTGTTTTTT.

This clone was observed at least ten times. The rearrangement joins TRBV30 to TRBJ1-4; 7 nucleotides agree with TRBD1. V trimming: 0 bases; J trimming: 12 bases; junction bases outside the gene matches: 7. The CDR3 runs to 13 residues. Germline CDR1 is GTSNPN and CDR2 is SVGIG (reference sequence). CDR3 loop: CAWSVDRVQELFF. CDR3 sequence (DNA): TGTGCCTGGAGTGTCGACAGGGTTCAAGAACTGTTTTTT.

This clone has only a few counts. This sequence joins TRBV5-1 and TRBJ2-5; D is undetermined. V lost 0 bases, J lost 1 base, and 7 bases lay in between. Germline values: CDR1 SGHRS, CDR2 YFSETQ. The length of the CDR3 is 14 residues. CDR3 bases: TGCGCCAGCAGCTTGGGACATCCCCAAGAGACCCAGTACTTC. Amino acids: CASSLGHPQETQYF.

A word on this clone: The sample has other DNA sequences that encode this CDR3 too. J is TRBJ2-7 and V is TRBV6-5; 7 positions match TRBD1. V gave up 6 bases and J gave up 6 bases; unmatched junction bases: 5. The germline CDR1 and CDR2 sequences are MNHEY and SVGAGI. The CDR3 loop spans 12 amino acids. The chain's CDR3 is CASRGTVSEQYF. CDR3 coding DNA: TGTGCCAGCAGGGGGACAGTCTCCGAGCAGTACTTC.